The rows below give T cell receptor beta chains drawn from one sample of a study of cytomegalovirus exposure and HLA in healthy donors. Assay: immunoSEQ multiplex PCR; the TCRdb copy retains only in-frame clones and omits some. The sample comprises about 130,000 clones, about 80% of which are singletons, and approximately 2.6% rests with the top ten. The sample taken for sequencing was PBMCs. Source of these receptors: a boy between 2 and 15 years old in good health and CMV-seronegative. Both conserved end residues are part of each CDR3. D genes are given only for firm matches. Only some rows state a clone size, as once, few, many or a class for expanded clones.

>TRBV18|.|few|TRBJ2-2
TGTGCCAGCTGCCAGGGAAAGAACACCGGGGAGCTGTTTTTT
CASCQGKNTGELFF
>TRBV7-8|.|.|TRBJ1-2
TGTGCCAGCAGCTCTCCGACAGCTTCTAACTATGGCTACACCTTC
CASSSPTASNYGYTF
>TRBV13|TRBD1|.|TRBJ1-2
TGTGCCAGCAGTCGTAACAGGGGGCTGAATGGCTACACCTTC
CASSRNRGLNGYTF
>TRBV27|.|.|TRBJ2-2
TGTGCCAGCAGTTACAGGGAAAACACCGGGGAGCTGTTTTTT
CASSYRENTGELFF
>TRBV7-2|TRBD1|.|TRBJ1-2
TGTGCCAGCAGCTCAAGCGCGGGACAGGGCAATTATGGCTACACCTTC
CASSSSAGQGNYGYTF
>TRBV7-9|.|.|TRBJ1-4
TGTGCCAGCAGCTTAGTCTTGGCAGCCCATCGGGATGAAAAACTGTTTTTT
CASSLVLAAHRDEKLFF
>TRBV9|TRBD1|once|TRBJ2-1
TGTGCCAGCAGCGTAGCTGAGGGACAGGTCTCCTACAATGAGCAGTTCTTC
CASSVAEGQVSYNEQFF
>TRBV5-1|.|few|TRBJ2-3
TGCGCCAGCATAGAGGGGGGCACAGATACGCAGTATTTT
CASIEGGTDTQYF
>TRBV30|TRBD1|few|TRBJ2-2
TGTGCCTGGAAAGGGACAGCGAACACCGGGGAGCTGTTTTTT
CAWKGTANTGELFF
>TRBV6-5|.|once|TRBJ2-2
TGTGCCAGCAGTTATCGGGCCGGGGAGCTGTTTTTT
CASSYRAGELFF
>TRBV9|TRBD1|.|TRBJ1-4
TGTGCCAGCAGCGTAGGGGGACAGGGTAATGAAAAACTGTTTTTT
CASSVGGQGNEKLFF
>TRBV30|.|.|TRBJ2-1
TGTGCCTGCCAGGGTTACAATGAGCAGTTCTTC
CACQGYNEQFF
>TRBV6-6|TRBD1|.|TRBJ2-5
TGTGCCAGCAGGACCCGGGACAGGGGGAGGGAGACCCAGTACTTC
CASRTRDRGRETQYF
>TRBV7-9|.|.|TRBJ1-3
TGTGCCAGCACCCCTCCGGGTGGAAACACCATATATTTT
CASTPPGGNTIYF
>TRBV6-1|.|.|TRBJ2-7
TGTGCCACCTCGCCCCAGACAGTCCAACGCTACGAGCAGTACTTC
CATSPQTVQRYEQYF
>TRBV9|.|few|TRBJ1-1
TGTGCCAGCAGCGCAGGAGGAGAGGAGCAAGCTTTCTTT
CASSAGGEEQAFF
>TRBV6-4|.|.|TRBJ2-2
TGTGCCAGCAGTGACTCGGGGCTGAACACCGGGGAGCTGTTTTTT
CASSDSGLNTGELFF
>TRBV27|TRBD1|.|TRBJ2-1
TGTGCCAGCAGTCCGGACAGGGGCTTGGGGTACAATGAGCAGTTCTTC
CASSPDRGLGYNEQFF
>TRBV9|TRBD1|.|TRBJ1-2
TGTGCCAGCAGCCCCCGGACAGGCCAGTATGGCTACACCTTC
CASSPRTGQYGYTF
>TRBV6-5|.|.|TRBJ2-7
TGTGCCAGCAGTTCCCCCAGGGTACACTACGAGCAGTACTTC
CASSSPRVHYEQYF
>TRBV19|TRBD2|.|TRBJ2-3
TGTGCCAGTAGGACACTAGCGGGAGGCCCCACAGATACGCAGTATTTT
CASRTLAGGPTDTQYF
>TRBV5-1|.|once|TRBJ2-5
TGCGCCAGCAGCTTACAGGGAATCAGCGGGGCGGGAGAGACCCAGTACTTC
CASSLQGISGAGETQYF
>TRBV6-5|TRBD1|.|TRBJ1-2
TGTGCCAGCAGTTACTCGGAGAAAGGGGGCCGGGCGGGCTACACCTTC
CASSYSEKGGRAGYTF
>TRBV19|.|.|TRBJ2-6
TGTGCCAGTAGTATAGGGGGAGCCTCTGGGGCCAACGTCCTGACTTTC
CASSIGGASGANVLTF
>TRBV4-1|TRBD2|.|TRBJ2-1
TGCGCCAGCAGCCAAGGGACTAGCGGCCCCCTCTCCTACAATGAGCAGTTCTTC
CASSQGTSGPLSYNEQFF
>TRBV6-6|.|few|TRBJ2-2
TGTGCCAGCAAGGGGGAGTCGGACACCGGGGAGCTGTTTTTT
CASKGESDTGELFF
>TRBV29-1|.|few|TRBJ1-3
TGCAGCGTTGAAGCAGTCACCTCTGGAAACACCATATATTTT
CSVEAVTSGNTIYF
>TRBV5-6|TRBD1|.|TRBJ1-5
TGTGCCAGCAGCTTTGGGACAGGGCAACCCCAGCATTTT
CASSFGTGQPQHF
>TRBV7-9|.|.|TRBJ1-1
TGTGCCAGCAGCTGGGATAGGGGAGCTTTCTTT
CASSWDRGAFF
>TRBV5-1|.|.|TRBJ2-5
TGCGCCAGCAGCCCCGGGACATACAAAGAGACCCAGTACTTC
CASSPGTYKETQYF
>TRBV7-9|.|.|TRBJ1-4
TGTGCCAGCAGCTTAGCTCGGGAACTGTTTTTT
CASSLARELFF
>TRBV28|.|few|TRBJ2-2
TGTGCCAGCAGCCAGTTGGGGCTAGACACCGGGGAGCTGTTTTTT
CASSQLGLDTGELFF
>TRBV2|TRBD1|.|TRBJ2-3
TGTGCCAGCAGCGAGGGGGCCTCTAGCACAGATACGCAGTATTTT
CASSEGASSTDTQYF
>TRBV7-8|.|.|TRBJ2-1
TGTGCCAGCAGCCCCGGAGTGGGGCCCTACAATGAGCAGTTCTTC
CASSPGVGPYNEQFF
>TRBV7-2|TRBD2|few|TRBJ2-5
TGTGCCAGCAGCCCCGGGGGGGGATCCGAAGAGACCCAGTACTTC
CASSPGGGSEETQYF
>TRBV30|TRBD1|once|TRBJ2-7
TGTGCCTGGAGTGCACTGCGTCCCGGGACAGAGACCTACGAGCAGTACTTC
CAWSALRPGTETYEQYF
>TRBV10-3|.|.|TRBJ1-1
TGTGCCATCAGTGAAGAGATGAACACTGAAGCTTTCTTT
CAISEEMNTEAFF
>TRBV5-1|TRBD2|few|TRBJ2-4
TGCGCCAGCAGCCCCGGTTTGACGCTAGCGGGGAACATTCAGTACTTC
CASSPGLTLAGNIQYF
>TRBV9|TRBD1|.|TRBJ1-5
TGTGCCAGCAGCGTATCGACAGGGGGCAATCAGCCCCAGCATTTT
CASSVSTGGNQPQHF
>TRBV7-6|.|.|TRBJ1-5
TGTGCCAGCAGCTCGGAGGCGGCGGGGCCCCAGCATTTT
CASSSEAAGPQHF
>TRBV7-8|TRBD1|.|TRBJ1-3
TGTACCAGCAGCTCTCGTTGGGTGGCTGGGACAGGGGAGGGAAACACCATATATTTT
CTSSSRWVAGTGEGNTIYF
>TRBV15|TRBD1|.|TRBJ1-2
TGTGCCACCAGCAGGGTTTTGACAGGGCTGGACTATGGCTACACCTTC
CATSRVLTGLDYGYTF
>TRBV6-6|TRBD2|.|TRBJ2-7
TGTGCCAGCAGGAGTGCCGGGACTAGCGGATACGAGCAGTACTTC
CASRSAGTSGYEQYF
>TRBV7-8|.|.|TRBJ1-2
TGTGCCAGCAGCCCGACAGAGAGTCCCTATGGCTACACCTTC
CASSPTESPYGYTF
>TRBV14|TRBD2|.|TRBJ2-6
TGTGCCAGCAGCCTGGGCCTAGCGGGAACCGGGGCCAACGTCCTGACTTTC
CASSLGLAGTGANVLTF
>TRBV30|.|.|TRBJ1-1
TGTGCCTGGAGACCACAGGTAAAAGAAGCTTTCTTT
CAWRPQVKEAFF
>TRBV20-1|TRBD1|.|TRBJ2-7
TGCAGTGCTACCGAAGGACAGGGTGGGTACTTC
CSATEGQGGYF
>TRBV6-5|.|.|TRBJ2-2
TGTGCCAGCAGTTACGTCCCGGGGAGAAGCGGGGAGCTGTTTTTT
CASSYVPGRSGELFF
>TRBV6-5|TRBD1|.|TRBJ2-1
TGTGCCAGCAGTTACGGGACAGCCGCCTACAATGAGCAGTTCTTC
CASSYGTAAYNEQFF
>TRBV7-2|TRBD2|.|TRBJ2-3
TGTGCCAGCAGCTTCCTCGGACTAGCATCAGATACGCAGTATTTT
CASSFLGLASDTQYF
>TRBV6-4|TRBD2|once|TRBJ2-3
TGTGCCAGCAGTCCGGGGGGACCCACAGATACGCAGTATTTT
CASSPGGPTDTQYF
>TRBV28|TRBD2|.|TRBJ2-2
TGTGCCAGCAGTTTACCCATGACTAGCGGGTTGAACACCGGGGAGCTGTTTTTT
CASSLPMTSGLNTGELFF
>TRBV10-3|TRBD1|.|TRBJ1-5
TGTGCCATCAGTGAGGGTAGGGGGCCCAATCAGCCCCAGCATTTT
CAISEGRGPNQPQHF
>TRBV15|TRBD1|.|TRBJ2-7
TGTGCCACCAGCCATAGGACAGGCCGTAATAAGTACGAGCAGTACTTC
CATSHRTGRNKYEQYF
>TRBV2|TRBD2|.|TRBJ2-1
TGTGCCAGCAGTTTTTCGGCGGGAGGAGGGTACAATGAGCAGTTCTTC
CASSFSAGGGYNEQFF